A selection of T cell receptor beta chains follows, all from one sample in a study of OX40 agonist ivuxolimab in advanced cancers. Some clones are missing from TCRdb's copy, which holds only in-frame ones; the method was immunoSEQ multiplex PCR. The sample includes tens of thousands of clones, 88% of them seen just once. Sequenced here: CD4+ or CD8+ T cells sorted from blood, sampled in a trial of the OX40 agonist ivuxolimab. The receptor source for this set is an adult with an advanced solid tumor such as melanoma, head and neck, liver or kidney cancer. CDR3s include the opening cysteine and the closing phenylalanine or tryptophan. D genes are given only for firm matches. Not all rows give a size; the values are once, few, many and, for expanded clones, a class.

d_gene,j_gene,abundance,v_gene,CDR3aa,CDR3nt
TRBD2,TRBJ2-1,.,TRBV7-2,CASSLTSGAYNEQFF,TGTGCCAGCAGCTTAACTAGCGGGGCTTACAATGAGCAGTTCTTC
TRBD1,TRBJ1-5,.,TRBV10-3,CATGQGALSNQPQHF,TGTGCCACAGGACAGGGGGCTTTATCAAATCAGCCCCAGCATTTT
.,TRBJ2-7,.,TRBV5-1,CASSDSGQRKVQDYEQYF,TGCGCCAGCAGCGATAGCGGACAAAGGAAGGTCCAGGATTACGAGCAGTACTTC
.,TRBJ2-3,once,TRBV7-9,CASSPTGFKGDTQYF,TGTGCCAGCAGCCCTACAGGGTTTAAAGGGGATACGCAGTATTTT
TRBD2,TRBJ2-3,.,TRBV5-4,CASSHDGLAGTDTQYF,TGTGCCAGCAGTCATGACGGACTAGCGGGCACAGATACGCAGTATTTT
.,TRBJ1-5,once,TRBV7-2,CASSSSRVQPQHF,TGTGCCAGCAGCTCGTCAAGGGTCCAGCCCCAGCATTTT
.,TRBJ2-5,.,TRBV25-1,CASSPQGRETQYF,TGTGCCAGCAGCCCTCAGGGAAGGGAGACCCAGTACTTC
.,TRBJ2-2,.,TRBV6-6,CASSSWDGELFF,TGTGCCAGCAGTTCATGGGACGGGGAGCTGTTTTTT
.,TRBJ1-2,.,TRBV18,CASSPDSNYGYTF,TGTGCCAGCTCACCCGACAGCAACTATGGCTACACCTTC
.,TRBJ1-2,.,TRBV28,CASRSDSYGYTF,TGTGCCAGCAGATCTGACAGCTATGGCTACACCTTC
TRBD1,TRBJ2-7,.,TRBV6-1,CASTADRGGYEQYF,TGTGCCAGCACCGCGGACAGGGGGGGCTACGAGCAGTACTTC
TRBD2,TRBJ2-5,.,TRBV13,CASSSTRGVQETQYF,TGTGCCAGCAGCTCCACGCGGGGGGTCCAAGAGACCCAGTACTTC
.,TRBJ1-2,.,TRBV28,CASRVQGGSNYGYTF,TGTGCCAGCAGGGTCCAAGGGGGATCGAACTATGGCTACACCTTC
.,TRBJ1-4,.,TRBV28,CASSYGTILRKLFF,TGTGCCAGCAGTTACGGGACAATCCTTCGAAAACTGTTTTTT
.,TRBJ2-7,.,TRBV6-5,CASRLRDTSSYEQYF,TGTGCCAGCAGGCTCCGGGACACCAGCTCCTACGAGCAGTACTTC
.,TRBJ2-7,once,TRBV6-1,CASSELQGPYEQYF,TGTGCCAGCAGTGAACTACAGGGACCGTACGAGCAGTACTTC
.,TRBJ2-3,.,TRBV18,CASSGERDTQYF,TGTGCCAGCTCTGGAGAAAGAGATACGCAGTATTTT
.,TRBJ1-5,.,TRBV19,CASSIERVSNQPQHF,TGTGCCAGTAGTATAGAGAGGGTTAGCAATCAGCCCCAGCATTTT
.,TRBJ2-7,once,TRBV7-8,CASSLSSPSYEQYF,TGTGCCAGCAGCTTATCTAGTCCCTCCTACGAGCAGTACTTC
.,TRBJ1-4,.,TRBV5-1,CASSFGGSANEKLFF,TGCGCCAGCAGCTTTGGCGGGTCTGCTAATGAAAAACTGTTTTTT
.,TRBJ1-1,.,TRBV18,CASSPLNIGRTEAFF,TGTGCCAGCTCACCACTGAATATCGGGCGCACTGAAGCTTTCTTT
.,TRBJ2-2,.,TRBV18,CASSVDRIGELFF,TGTGCCAGCTCAGTAGACAGAATCGGGGAGCTGTTTTTT
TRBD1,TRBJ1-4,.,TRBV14,CATSYSGTGEKLFF,TGTGCCACCTCCTATTCCGGGACAGGAGAAAAACTGTTTTTT
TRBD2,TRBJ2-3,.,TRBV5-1,CASSLGGLAGVGTDTQYF,TGCGCCAGCAGCTTGGGTGGACTAGCGGGAGTCGGCACAGATACGCAGTATTTT
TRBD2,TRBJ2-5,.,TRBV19,CASSMGLADQETQYF,TGTGCCAGTAGTATGGGACTAGCGGATCAAGAGACCCAGTACTTC
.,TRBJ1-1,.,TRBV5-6,CASSLRGTRTEAFF,TGTGCCAGCAGCTTGCGGGGGACAAGGACTGAAGCTTTCTTT
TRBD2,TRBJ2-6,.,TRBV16,CASSQFSLAGLSSGANVLTF,TGTGCCAGCAGCCAATTTTCCCTAGCGGGCCTCAGCTCTGGGGCCAACGTCCTGACTTTC
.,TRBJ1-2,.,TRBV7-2,CASSLDGTSRGYGYTF,TGTGCCAGCAGCTTAGATGGGACCTCGCGAGGCTATGGCTACACCTTC
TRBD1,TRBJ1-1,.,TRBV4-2,CASGQGTNTEAFF,TGTGCCAGCGGACAGGGGACGAACACTGAAGCTTTCTTT